These 7 T cell receptor beta chains came from one sample sequenced in a study of blood T cell repertoires in COVID-19. Some clones are missing from TCRdb's copy, which holds only in-frame ones; the method was immunoSEQ multiplex PCR. Among 200,000 to 300,000 clones listed, about 80% were seen once. Sequencing was carried out using peripheral blood. The receptor set was obtained from a man aged 30-40 years who had recovered from COVID-19.

This chain joins TRBV6-5 and TRBJ1-1; 7 positions match TRBD1. The CDR3 loop spans 15 amino acids. After removal of 2 bases from V and 4 bases from J, the junction contained 7 bases not matched to a gene. The V gene's germline CDR1 is MNHEY and CDR2 SVGAGI. CDR3 in DNA: TGTGCCAGCAGTTACGCGCCACAGGGGAGCACTGAAGCTTTCTTT. Translating it yields CASSYAPQGSTEAFF.

This rearrangement joins TRBV6-5 to TRBJ2-7; 7 bases map to TRBD2. J lost 5 bases, V lost 7 bases, and 14 bases had no gene match. CDR1 and CDR2 (germline): MNHEY, SVGAGI. The CDR3 loop spans 15 amino acids. CDR3 protein: CASTNSGEKTHEQYF. The CDR3 DNA sequence: TGTGCCAGCACCAACAGCGGGGAAAAAACCCACGAGCAGTACTTC.

The V and J genes are TRBV19 and TRBJ2-3, with 9 bases identical to TRBD2. This CDR3 spans 14 amino acids. CDR1 LNHDA and CDR2 SQIVND come from the germline V gene (reference sequence). V dropped 7 bases and J dropped 2; count of bases not matched to a gene: 4. CDR3 region: CASTSGGFTDTQYF. Written as DNA, the CDR3 is TGTGCCAGTACCAGCGGGGGGTTCACAGATACGCAGTATTTT.

The CDR3 loop reads CASQVGGGFNTEAFF. The CDR3 region has the DNA TGTGCCAGCCAGGTTGGGGGAGGGTTTAACACTGAAGCTTTCTTT. The chain carries TRBV5-4 and TRBJ1-1; D possibly corresponds to TRBD1 (5 bases). CDR1 SGHNT and CDR2 YYREEE come from the germline V gene (reference sequence). V lost 7 bases and J 2 bases, leaving 18 bases between the germline ends. This CDR3 has 15 residues.

The J gene is TRBJ1-2, the V gene TRBV2; D gene uncertain. The V and J ends lost 3 bases and 8 bases respectively, with 10 bases between them. The CDR3 contains 12 residues. Germline-derived CDR1 and CDR2 are SNHLY and FYNNEI. The CDR3 here is CASSDRVRGYTF. The DNA of the CDR3 is TGTGCCAGCAGTGATCGGGTTAGAGGCTACACCTTC.

The chain combines TRBV11-2 with TRBJ2-2, with TRBD1 identical over 10 bases. Germline V gene data show CDR1 as SGHAT and CDR2 as FQNNGV. V lost 8 bases and J lost 6; bases outside the gene matches: 6. The CDR3 spans 14 residues. CDR3 nucleotide sequence: TGTGCCAGCGGGGGGACAGGGGCGTCCGGGGAGCTGTTTTTT. Protein sequence: CASGGTGASGELFF.

This clone was counted once. The chain couples TRBV28 to TRBJ1-6; 8 bases agree with TRBD1. From germline, CDR1 is MDHEN and CDR2 SYDVKM. The CDR3 is 15 residues long. Germline trimming cut 5 bases from V and 9 bases from J; bases unmatched to any gene: 9. The CDR3 sequence: CASSLRDRRTSPLHF. CDR3 DNA: TGTGCCAGCAGTCTCCGGGACAGGAGAACTTCACCCCTCCACTTT.